A few counts support the clone carrying this T cell receptor beta chain. As yet, its antigen is unknown. The data were obtained in a study of beta chain features in type 1 diabetes. Study information: Healthy donors and patients showed comparable age, gender and cell yields. Analysis included about 100 million sorted cells drawn from all samples. The study, taken as a whole, reports: PCR might preferentially amplify shorter templates, equally in patients and controls. It was among patients, rather than healthy donors, that naive, central memory and Treg TCRB repertoires appeared more similar. Among patients with Type 1 diabetes, TCRB CDR3s were moderately but significantly shorter in every one of the four CD4+ subsets.

Sequencing targeted expressed TCRB transcripts, as all isolated RNA had been reverse transcribed. Repertoires were generated with immunoSEQ multiplex PCR, while TCRdb's copy carries only in-frame clones and drops some. This table has 400,000 or so clones, 10% to 15% appearing once. Material for sequencing was naive CD4+ T cells from blood. This TCR derives from a woman aged 18-30 years with type 1 diabetes.

CDR3 region: CASSLEAGDTGELFF. The CDR3 nucleotides read TGTGCCAGCAGTTTAGAAGCGGGTGACACCGGGGAGCTGTTTTTT. The V gene is TRBV28, the J gene TRBJ2-2; D possibly corresponds to TRBD2 (6 bases). This CDR3 comprises 15 residues. The germline V gene encodes CDR1 MDHEN and CDR2 SYDVKM. V shed 2 bases and J shed 3 bases, with 10 bases lying between them.